The sample holds many counts of the clone carrying this T cell receptor (beta chain). Preparation of the TCRbeta library was carried out with unique molecular identifiers. TCRdb reanalysed the PCR reads using MiXCR and keeps one entry per CDR3 protein. Altogether under 35,000 distinct CDR3 sequences are present, 5% to 7% being singletons, with the ten largest covering around 7%. The source of the sample is a study of T-cell reconstitution after alpha-beta-depleted transplantation in children. The CDR3 loop spans 12 amino acids. Germline V gene data show CDR1 as SGHDN and CDR2 as FVKESK. Trimming removed 0 bases from V and 4 bases from J, with 3 bases in between.

The clonotype comes from a male patient younger than 18 who had a stem cell transplant for acute myeloid leukemia, so the T cells may come from the graft donor. This chain uses TRBV14 with TRBJ1-2; D is ambiguous. Source: PBMCs, mostly from graft donor cells, taken 180 days after TCRalphabeta/CD19-depleted stem cell transplant. CDR3 region: CASSQDTYGYTF. The CDR3 DNA sequence: TGTGCCAGCAGCCAAGATACCTATGGCTACACCTTC.